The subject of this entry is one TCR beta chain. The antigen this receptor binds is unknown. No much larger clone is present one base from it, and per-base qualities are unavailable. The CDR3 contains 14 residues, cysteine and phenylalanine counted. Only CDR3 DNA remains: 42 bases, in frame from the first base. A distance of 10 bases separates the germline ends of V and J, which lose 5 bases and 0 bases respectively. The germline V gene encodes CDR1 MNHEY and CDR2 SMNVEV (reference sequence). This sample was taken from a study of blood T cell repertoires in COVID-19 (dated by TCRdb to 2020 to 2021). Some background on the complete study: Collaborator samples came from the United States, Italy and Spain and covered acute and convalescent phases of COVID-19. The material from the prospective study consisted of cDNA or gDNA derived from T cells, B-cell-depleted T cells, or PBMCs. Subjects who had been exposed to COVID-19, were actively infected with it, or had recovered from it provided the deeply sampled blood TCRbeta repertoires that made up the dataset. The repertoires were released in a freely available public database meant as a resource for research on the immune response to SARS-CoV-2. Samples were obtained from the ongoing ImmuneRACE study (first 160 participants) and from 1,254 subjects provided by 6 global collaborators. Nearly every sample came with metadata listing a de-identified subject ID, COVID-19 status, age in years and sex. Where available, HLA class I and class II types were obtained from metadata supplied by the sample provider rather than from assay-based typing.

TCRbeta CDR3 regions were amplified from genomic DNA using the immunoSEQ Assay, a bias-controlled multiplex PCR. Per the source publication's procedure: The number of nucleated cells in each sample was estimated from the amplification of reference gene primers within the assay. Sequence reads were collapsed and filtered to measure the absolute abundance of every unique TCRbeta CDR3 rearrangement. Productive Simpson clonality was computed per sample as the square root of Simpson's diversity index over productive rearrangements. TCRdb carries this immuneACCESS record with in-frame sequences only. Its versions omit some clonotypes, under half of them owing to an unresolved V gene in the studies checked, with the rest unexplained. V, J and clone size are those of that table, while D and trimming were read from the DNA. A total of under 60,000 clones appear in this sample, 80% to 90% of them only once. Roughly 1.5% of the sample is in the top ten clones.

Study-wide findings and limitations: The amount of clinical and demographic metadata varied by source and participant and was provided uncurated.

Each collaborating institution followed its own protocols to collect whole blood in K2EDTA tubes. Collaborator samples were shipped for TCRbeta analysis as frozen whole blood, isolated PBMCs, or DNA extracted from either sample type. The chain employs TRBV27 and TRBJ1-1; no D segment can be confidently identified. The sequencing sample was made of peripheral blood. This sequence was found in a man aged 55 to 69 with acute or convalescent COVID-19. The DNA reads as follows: TGTGCCAGCAGTGCACTCTCGATGAACACTGAAGCTTTCTTT. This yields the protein CASSALSMNTEAFF.